The clone carrying this TCR beta chain appeared a single time. TCRdb keeps only in-frame clones here, not all; method: immunoSEQ multiplex PCR. The table lists about 79,000 clones, 90% to 95% of them singletons, with 0.75% in the top ten. This sample was taken from a study of T cell changes during pregnancy in multiple sclerosis. Per germline, CDR1 SQVTM and CDR2 ANQGSEA. This CDR3 has 14 amino acids. Unmatched junction bases numbered 4, after V lost 3 bases and J lost 3 bases. The genes are TRBV29-1 and TRBJ1-1, with 10 bases matching TRBD1. The source material was peripheral blood, sampled in the second trimester of pregnancy. The receptor was derived from a female donor in good health, enrolled as a control in a pregnancy study. The CDR3 DNA reads TGCAGCGTTGAGGGGACAGGGGTCGACACTGAAGCTTTCTTT. It encodes CSVEGTGVDTEAFF.